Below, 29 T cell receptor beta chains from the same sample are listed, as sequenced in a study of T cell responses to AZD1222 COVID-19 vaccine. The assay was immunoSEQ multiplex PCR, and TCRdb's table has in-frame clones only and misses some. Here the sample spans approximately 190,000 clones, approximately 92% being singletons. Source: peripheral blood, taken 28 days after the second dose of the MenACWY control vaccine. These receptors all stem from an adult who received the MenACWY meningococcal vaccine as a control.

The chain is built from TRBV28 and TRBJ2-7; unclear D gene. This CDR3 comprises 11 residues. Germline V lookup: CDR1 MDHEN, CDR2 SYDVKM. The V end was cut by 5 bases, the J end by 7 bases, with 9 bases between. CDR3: CASSTRREQYF. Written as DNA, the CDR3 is TGTGCCAGCAGTACCCGTAGAGAGCAGTACTTC.

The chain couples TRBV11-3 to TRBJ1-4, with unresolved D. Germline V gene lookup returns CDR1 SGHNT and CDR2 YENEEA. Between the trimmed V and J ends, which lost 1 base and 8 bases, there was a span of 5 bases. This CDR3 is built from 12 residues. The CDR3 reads CASSLVGEKLFF. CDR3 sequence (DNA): TGTGCCAGCAGCTTAGTCGGGGAAAAACTGTTTTTT.

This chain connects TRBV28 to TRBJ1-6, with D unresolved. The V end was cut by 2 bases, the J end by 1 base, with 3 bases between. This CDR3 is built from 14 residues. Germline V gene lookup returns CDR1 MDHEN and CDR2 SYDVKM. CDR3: CASSLQSYNSPLHF. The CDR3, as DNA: TGTGCCAGCAGTTTACAATCCTATAATTCACCCCTCCACTTT.

In DNA form, the CDR3 reads TGTGCCAGCAGCTTGGGAGGGCCCTACACCGGGGAGCTGTTTTTT. Protein sequence: CASSLGGPYTGELFF. V is TRBV5-8 and J is TRBJ2-2, with D possibly TRBD2 on 5 matching bases. V was clipped by 0 bases and J by 3 bases, with 9 bases between them. Germline CDR1 is SGHTS and CDR2 is YDEGEE. This CDR3 has 15 amino acids.

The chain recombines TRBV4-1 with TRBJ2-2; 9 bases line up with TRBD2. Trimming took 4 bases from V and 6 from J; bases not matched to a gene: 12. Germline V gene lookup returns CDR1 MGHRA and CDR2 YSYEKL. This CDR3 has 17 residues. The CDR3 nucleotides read TGCGCCAGCAGCCCCGCAGTAGTAGCGGGAGTATCCGGGGAGCTGTTTTTT. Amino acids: CASSPAVVAGVSGELFF.

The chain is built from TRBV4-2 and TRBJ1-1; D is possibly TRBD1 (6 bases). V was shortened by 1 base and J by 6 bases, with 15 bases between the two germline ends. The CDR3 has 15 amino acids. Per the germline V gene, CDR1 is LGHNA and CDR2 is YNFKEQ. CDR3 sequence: CASSQAGAGEAEAFF. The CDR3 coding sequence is TGTGCCAGCAGCCAAGCGGGGGCTGGGGAGGCTGAAGCTTTCTTT.

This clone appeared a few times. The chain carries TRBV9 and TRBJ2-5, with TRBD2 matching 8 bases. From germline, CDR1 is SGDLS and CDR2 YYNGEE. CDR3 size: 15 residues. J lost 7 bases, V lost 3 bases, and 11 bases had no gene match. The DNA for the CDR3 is TGTGCCAGCAGCGGCCCACCTACTAGCGGCGGGACCCAGTACTTC. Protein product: CASSGPPTSGGTQYF.

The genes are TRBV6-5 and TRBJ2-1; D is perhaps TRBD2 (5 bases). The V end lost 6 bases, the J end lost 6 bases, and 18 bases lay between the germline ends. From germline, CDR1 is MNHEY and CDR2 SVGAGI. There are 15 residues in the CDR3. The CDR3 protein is CASSLGVQQTNEQFF. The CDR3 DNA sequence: TGTGCCAGCAGCCTGGGAGTTCAGCAAACCAATGAGCAGTTCTTC.

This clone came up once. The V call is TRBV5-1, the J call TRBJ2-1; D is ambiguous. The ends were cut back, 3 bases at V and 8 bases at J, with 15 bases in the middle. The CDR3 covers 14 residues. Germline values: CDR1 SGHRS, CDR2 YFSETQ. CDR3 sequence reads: CASSYQDVWDEQFF. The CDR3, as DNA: TGCGCCAGCAGCTATCAGGACGTCTGGGATGAGCAGTTCTTC.

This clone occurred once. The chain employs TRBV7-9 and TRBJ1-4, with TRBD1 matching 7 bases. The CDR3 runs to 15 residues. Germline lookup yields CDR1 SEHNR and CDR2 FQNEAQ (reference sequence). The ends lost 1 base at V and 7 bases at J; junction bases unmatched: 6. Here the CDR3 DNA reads TGTGCCAGCAGCTTAGTAGCAGGGGGATCTGAAAAACTGTTTTTT. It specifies CASSLVAGGSEKLFF.

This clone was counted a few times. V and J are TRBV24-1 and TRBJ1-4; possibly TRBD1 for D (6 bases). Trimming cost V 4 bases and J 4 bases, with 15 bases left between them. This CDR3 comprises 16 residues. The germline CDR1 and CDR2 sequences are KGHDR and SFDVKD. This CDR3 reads CATSDCFRGINEKLFF. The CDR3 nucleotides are TGTGCCACCAGTGACTGTTTTAGGGGGATTAATGAAAAACTGTTTTTT.

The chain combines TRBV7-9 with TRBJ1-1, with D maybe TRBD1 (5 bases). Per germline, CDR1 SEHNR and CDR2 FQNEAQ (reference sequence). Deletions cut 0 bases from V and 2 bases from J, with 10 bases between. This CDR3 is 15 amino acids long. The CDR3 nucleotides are TGTGCCAGCAGCTTAGCGGGGGGAGGTAACACTGAAGCTTTCTTT. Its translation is CASSLAGGGNTEAFF.

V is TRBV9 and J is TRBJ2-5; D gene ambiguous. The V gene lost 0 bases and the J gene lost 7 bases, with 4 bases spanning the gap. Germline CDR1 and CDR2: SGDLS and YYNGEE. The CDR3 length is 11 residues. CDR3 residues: CASSVGVTQYF. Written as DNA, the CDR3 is TGTGCCAGCAGCGTAGGGGTGACCCAGTACTTC.

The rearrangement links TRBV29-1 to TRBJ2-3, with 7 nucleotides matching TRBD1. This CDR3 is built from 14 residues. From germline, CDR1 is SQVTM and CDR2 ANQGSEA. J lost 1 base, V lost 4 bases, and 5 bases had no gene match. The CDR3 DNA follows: TGCAGCGTTGTTTGGGGACAGCGCACAGATACGCAGTATTTT. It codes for CSVVWGQRTDTQYF.

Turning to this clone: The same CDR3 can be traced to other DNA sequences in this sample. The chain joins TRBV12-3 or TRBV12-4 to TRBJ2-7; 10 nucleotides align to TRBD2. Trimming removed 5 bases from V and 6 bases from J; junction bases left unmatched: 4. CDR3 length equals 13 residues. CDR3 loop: CASSAGLAREQYF. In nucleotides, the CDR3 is TGTGCCAGCAGTGCGGGACTAGCGCGCGAGCAGTACTTC.

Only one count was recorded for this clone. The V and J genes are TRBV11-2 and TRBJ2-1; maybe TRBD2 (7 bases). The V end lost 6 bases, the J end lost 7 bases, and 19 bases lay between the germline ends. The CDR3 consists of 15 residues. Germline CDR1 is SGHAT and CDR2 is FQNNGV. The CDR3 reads CASRTWVGGGNEQFF. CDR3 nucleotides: TGTGCCAGCAGAACTTGGGTGGGAGGGGGAAATGAGCAGTTCTTC.

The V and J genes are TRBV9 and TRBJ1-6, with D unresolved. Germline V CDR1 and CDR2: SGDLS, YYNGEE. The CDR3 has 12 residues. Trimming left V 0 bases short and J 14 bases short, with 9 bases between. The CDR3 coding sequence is TGTGCCAGCAGCGTAGGGGAAGGGTCCCTCCACTTT. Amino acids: CASSVGEGSLHF. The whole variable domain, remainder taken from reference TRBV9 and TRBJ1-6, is DSGVTQTPKHLITATGQRVTLRCSPRSGDLSVYWYQQSLDQGLQFLIQYYNGEERAKGNILERFSAQQFPDLHSELNLSSLELGDSALYFCASSVGEGSLHFGNGTRLTVT.

CDR3 bases: TGTGCCAGCAGTTACTCTCGGACAGGGGAGACCCAGTACTTC. Its translation is CASSYSRTGETQYF. The rearrangement joins TRBV6-5 to TRBJ2-5; 8 bases are shared with TRBD1. Germline CDR1 reads MNHEY; CDR2 reads SVGAGI. The CDR3 runs 14 residues. Trimming took 0 bases from V and 5 from J; bases not matched to a gene: 2.

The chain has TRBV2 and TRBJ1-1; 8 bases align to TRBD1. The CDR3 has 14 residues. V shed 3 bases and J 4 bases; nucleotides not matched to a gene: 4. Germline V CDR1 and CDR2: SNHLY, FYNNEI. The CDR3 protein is CASSEETGATEAFF. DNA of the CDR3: TGTGCCAGCAGTGAGGAGACAGGGGCCACTGAAGCTTTCTTT.

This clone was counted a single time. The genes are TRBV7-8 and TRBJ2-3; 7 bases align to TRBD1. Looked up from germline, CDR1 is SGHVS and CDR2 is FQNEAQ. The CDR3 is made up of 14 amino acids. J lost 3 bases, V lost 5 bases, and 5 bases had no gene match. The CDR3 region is CASSHPQGTDTQYF. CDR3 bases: TGTGCCAGCAGCCATCCACAGGGGACAGATACGCAGTATTTT. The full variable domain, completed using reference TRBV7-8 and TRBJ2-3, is GAGVSQSPRYKVAKRGQDVALRCDPISGHVSLFWYQQALGQGPEFLTYFQNEAQLDKSGLPSDRFFAERPEGSVSTLKIQRTQQEDSAVYLCASSHPQGTDTQYFGPGTRLTVL.

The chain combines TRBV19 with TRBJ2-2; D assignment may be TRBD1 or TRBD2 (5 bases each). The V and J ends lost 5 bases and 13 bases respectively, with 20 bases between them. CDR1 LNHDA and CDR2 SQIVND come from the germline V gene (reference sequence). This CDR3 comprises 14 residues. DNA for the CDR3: TGTGCCAGTAGTTTGGCAGGACACCGGGGATGGCTGTTTTTT. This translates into CASSLAGHRGWLFF.

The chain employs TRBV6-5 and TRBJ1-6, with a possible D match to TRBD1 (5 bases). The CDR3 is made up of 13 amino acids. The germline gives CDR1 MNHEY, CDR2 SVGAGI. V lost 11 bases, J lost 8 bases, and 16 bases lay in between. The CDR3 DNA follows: TGTGCCCACGGGACGGCAGAAGATTCACCCCTCCACTTT. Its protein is CAHGTAEDSPLHF.

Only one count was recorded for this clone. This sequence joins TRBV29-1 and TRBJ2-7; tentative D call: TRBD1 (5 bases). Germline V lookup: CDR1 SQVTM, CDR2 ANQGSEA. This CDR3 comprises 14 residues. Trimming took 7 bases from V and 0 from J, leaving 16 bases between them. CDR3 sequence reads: CSALTGDRSYEQYF. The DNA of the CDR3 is TGCAGCGCCCTTACAGGCGACCGCTCCTACGAGCAGTACTTC.

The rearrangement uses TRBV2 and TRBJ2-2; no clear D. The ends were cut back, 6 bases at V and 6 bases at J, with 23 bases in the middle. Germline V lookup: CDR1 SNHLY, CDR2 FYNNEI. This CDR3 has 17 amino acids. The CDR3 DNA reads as TGTGCCAGCAGCGCTACGACTTGGGCTTTTTCAGCCGGGGAGCTGTTTTTT. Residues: CASSATTWAFSAGELFF.

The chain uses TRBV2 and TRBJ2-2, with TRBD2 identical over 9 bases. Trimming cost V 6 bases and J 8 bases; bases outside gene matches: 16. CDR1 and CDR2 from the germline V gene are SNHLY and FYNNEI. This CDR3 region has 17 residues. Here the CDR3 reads CASSELGLARSRGELFF. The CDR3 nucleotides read TGTGCCAGCAGCGAGCTCGGACTAGCGCGGAGTAGAGGGGAGCTGTTTTTT.

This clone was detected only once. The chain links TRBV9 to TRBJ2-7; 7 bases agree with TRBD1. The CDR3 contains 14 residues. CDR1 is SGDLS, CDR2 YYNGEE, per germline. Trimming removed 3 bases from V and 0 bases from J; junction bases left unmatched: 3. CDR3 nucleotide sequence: TGTGCCAGCAGCGACCGGGACAGCTCCTACGAGCAGTACTTC. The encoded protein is CASSDRDSSYEQYF.

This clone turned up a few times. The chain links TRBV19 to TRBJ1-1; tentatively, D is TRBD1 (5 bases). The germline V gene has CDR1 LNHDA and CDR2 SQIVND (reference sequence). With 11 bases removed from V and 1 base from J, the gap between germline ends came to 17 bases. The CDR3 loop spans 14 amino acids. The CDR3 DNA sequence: TGTGCCGTACGCTGGGACGGGACGAACACTGAAGCTTTCTTT. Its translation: CAVRWDGTNTEAFF.

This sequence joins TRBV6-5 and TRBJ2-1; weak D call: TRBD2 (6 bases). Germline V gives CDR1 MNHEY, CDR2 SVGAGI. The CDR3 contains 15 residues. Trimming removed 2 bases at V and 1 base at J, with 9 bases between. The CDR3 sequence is CASSYGGKSYNEQFF. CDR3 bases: TGTGCCAGCAGTTACGGCGGGAAATCCTACAATGAGCAGTTCTTC.

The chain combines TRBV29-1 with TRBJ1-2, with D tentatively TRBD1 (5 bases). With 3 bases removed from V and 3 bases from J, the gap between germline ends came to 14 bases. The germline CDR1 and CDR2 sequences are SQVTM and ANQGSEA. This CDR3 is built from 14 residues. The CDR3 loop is CSVELAGRYYGYTF. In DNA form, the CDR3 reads TGCAGCGTTGAGTTGGCAGGGAGATACTATGGCTACACCTTC.